Sequencing of this TCR beta chain was carried out in a study of graft-versus-host responses after intestinal transplantation. As for the study in general: Multivisceral, liver-intestinal, or isolated intestinal transplants were given to recipients.

Assay used: immunoSEQ multiplex PCR; TCRdb lists only in-frame clones, some missing. Of approximately 9,700 clones in the sample, 80% to 95% were seen once. From germline, CDR1 is MGHRA and CDR2 YSYEKL. CDR3 length: 14 residues. The V end lost 7 bases, the J end lost 4 bases, and 16 bases lay between the germline ends. Study results and caveats: GvH clones appeared in recipient marrow, some first in ileum or blood. Graft-donor T cell macrochimerism coincided with high graft-versus-host to host-versus-graft clonal ratios in allografts.

In regard to this clone: Its target is not known.

The specimen was PBMCs, collected 40 to 45 days after intestinal transplantation. The chain employs TRBV4-1 and TRBJ1-1; D is ambiguous. This TCR came from a human patient who received an intestinal transplant, so some T cells may come from the graft donor. The CDR3 region has the DNA TGCGCCAGCACCATCGGTGGGATTTTCACTGAAGCTTTCTTT. As protein: CASTIGGIFTEAFF.